This TCR beta chain was recorded in a study of T cell responses to AZD1222 COVID-19 vaccine. Study observations and caveats: Possibly, clonal diversity was underestimated; donors were largely white British and included more females. There were repertoire samples only from the period after the peak T cell response. Following two doses of AZD1222, Spike-specific TCR breadth and depth rose.

Points on this clone: What it recognizes is unknown.

V was cut by 3 bases and J by 7 bases, with 10 bases left in between. CDR1 is DFQATT, CDR2 SNEGSKA, per germline (reference sequence). CDR3 size: 11 residues. Investigators merged groups given second doses at roughly 4 or roughly 12 weeks. Here immunoSEQ multiplex PCR was the method, and the copy in TCRdb shows in-frame clones only, minus some. The sample has some 170,000 clones, roughly 94% seen once; the top ten hold around 1%. The starting material was peripheral blood, obtained 28 days after the second AZD1222 dose. The source is an adult who received the AZD1222 COVID-19 vaccine. This sequence joins TRBV20-1 and TRBJ2-7; no clear D gene. CDR3 sequence (DNA): TGCAGTGCTAGCGGGCTCCGGGAGCAGTACTTC. Translated, it gives CSASGLREQYF.